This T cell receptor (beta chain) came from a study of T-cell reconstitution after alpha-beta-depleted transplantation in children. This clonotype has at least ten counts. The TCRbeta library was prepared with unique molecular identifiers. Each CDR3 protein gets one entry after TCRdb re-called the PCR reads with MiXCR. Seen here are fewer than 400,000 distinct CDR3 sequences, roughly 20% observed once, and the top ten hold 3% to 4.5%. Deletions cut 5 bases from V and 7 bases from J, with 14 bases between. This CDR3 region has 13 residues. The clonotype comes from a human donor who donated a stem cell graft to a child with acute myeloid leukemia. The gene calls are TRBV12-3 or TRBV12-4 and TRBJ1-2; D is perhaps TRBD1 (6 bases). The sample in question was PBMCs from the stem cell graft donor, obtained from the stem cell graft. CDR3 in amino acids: CASSNQGRSGYTF. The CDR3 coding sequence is TGTGCCAGCAGTAACCAGGGGCGGTCTGGCTACACCTTC.